Listed below are T cell receptor beta chains from one sample, sequenced in a study of T-cell reconstitution after alpha-beta-depleted transplantation in children. TCRdb recomputed calls from the PCR reads with MiXCR, one row per CDR3 protein. The sample contains roughly 420,000 distinct CDR3 sequences, about 17% of which appear only once. Sequencing was performed on PBMCs, mostly from graft donor cells, taken 360 days after TCRalphabeta/CD19-depleted stem cell transplant. The receptors stem from a boy under two years old who had a stem cell transplant for Wiskott-Aldrich syndrome, so the T cells may come from the graft donor. CDR3s include the opening cysteine and the closing phenylalanine or tryptophan. A D gene is named only where the DNA matches it firmly. Clone size appears in some rows only: once, few, many, or a class for an expanded clone.

d_call	clone_size	v_call	j_call	cdr3_aa	cdr3_nt
-	few	TRBV20-1	TRBJ2-1	CSASFHSSYNEQFF	TGCAGTGCTAGCTTTCACAGCTCCTACAATGAGCAGTTCTTC
-	few	TRBV4-2	TRBJ2-3	CASSRQGRGDTQYF	TGTGCCAGCAGCCGGCAGGGGCGGGGAGATACGCAGTATTTT
-	-	TRBV25-1	TRBJ1-4	CASSEFGPTNEKLFF	TGTGCCAGCAGCGAGTTTGGACCAACTAATGAAAAACTGTTTTTT
-	-	TRBV4-3	TRBJ2-1	CASSQATEFYNEQFF	TGCGCCAGCAGCCAAGCAACGGAATTCTACAATGAGCAGTTCTTC
-	-	TRBV29-1	TRBJ1-5	CSVGGASQPQHF	TGCAGCGTTGGGGGAGCCAGTCAGCCCCAGCATTTT
-	-	TRBV29-1	TRBJ1-1	CSVVNTEAFF	TGCAGCGTGGTGAACACTGAAGCTTTCTTT
TRBD1	-	TRBV20-1	TRBJ2-7	CSASALGQGGNEQYF	TGCAGTGCTAGTGCCCTAGGACAGGGCGGCAACGAGCAGTACTTC
-	many	TRBV9	TRBJ2-7	CASSVSSGSYEQYF	TGTGCCAGCAGCGTCTCCTCGGGCTCCTACGAGCAGTACTTC
-	-	TRBV24-1	TRBJ2-1	CATSEQGNEQFF	TGTGCCACCAGTGAACAGGGCAATGAGCAGTTCTTC
TRBD2	few	TRBV27	TRBJ2-1	CASSSGGANNEQFF	TGTGCCAGCAGTAGCGGGGGGGCGAACAATGAGCAGTTCTTC
TRBD2	-	TRBV15	TRBJ2-3	CATKRSGRADTQYF	TGTGCCACCAAGAGAAGCGGGAGGGCAGATACGCAGTATTTT
-	few	TRBV5-1	TRBJ2-7	CASSWTGGSSYEQYF	TGCGCCAGCAGCTGGACCGGAGGGAGCTCCTACGAGCAGTACTTC
TRBD2	few	TRBV4-1	TRBJ2-2	CASSQDRLAGGSFTGELFF	TGCGCCAGCAGCCAAGATCGTCTAGCGGGGGGGTCCTTTACCGGGGAGCTGTTTTTT
-	few	TRBV11-2	TRBJ2-2	CASSDGFALHGGELFF	TGTGCCAGCTCCGATGGTTTTGCCCTGCACGGCGGGGAGCTGTTTTTT
TRBD2	few	TRBV5-1	TRBJ2-7	CASSWTSSDYEQYF	TGCGCCAGCAGCTGGACTAGCTCTGACTACGAGCAGTACTTC
-	few	TRBV5-1	TRBJ1-1	CASSWKGPRGTEAFF	TGCGCCAGCAGCTGGAAGGGTCCGAGGGGCACTGAAGCTTTCTTT
TRBD2	-	TRBV12-3/TRBV12-4	TRBJ2-3	CASSPGLALTTDTQYF	TGTGCCAGCAGTCCAGGACTAGCTCTTACCACAGATACGCAGTATTTT
TRBD2	-	TRBV2	TRBJ2-1	CASRSGLAVQFF	TGTGCCAGCAGATCGGGACTAGCGGTTCAGTTCTTC
-	-	TRBV13	TRBJ2-1	CASSPGTLTSWGEQFF	TGTGCCAGCAGCCCTGGGACCCTTACTAGTTGGGGTGAGCAGTTCTTC
-	-	TRBV4-1	TRBJ2-1	CASSQGVLGQFF	TGCGCCAGCAGCCAGGGGGTGCTTGGGCAGTTCTTC
TRBD1	-	TRBV10-3	TRBJ2-7	CAISVGTGAYEQYF	TGTGCCATCAGTGTCGGGACAGGAGCCTACGAGCAGTACTTC
TRBD2	-	TRBV11-2	TRBJ2-5	CASSLGPTSGETQYF	TGTGCCAGCAGCTTAGGGCCAACTAGCGGGGAGACCCAGTACTTC
TRBD1	few	TRBV20-1	TRBJ2-1	CSARHRDRGSDEQFF	TGCAGTGCTAGGCACCGGGACAGGGGGTCGGATGAGCAGTTCTTC
-	many	TRBV24-1	TRBJ2-3	CATSDLGSTDTQYF	TGTGCCACCAGTGATTTGGGAAGCACAGATACGCAGTATTTT
TRBD2	few	TRBV2	TRBJ2-7	CASKRETYEQYF	TGTGCCAGCAAGCGGGAGACTTACGAGCAGTACTTC
-	-	TRBV20-1	TRBJ2-7	CSARDTQGRYEQYF	TGCAGTGCTAGAGATACCCAGGGCCGCTACGAGCAGTACTTC
TRBD2	-	TRBV6-2/TRBV6-3	TRBJ2-5	CASRILAGRGETQYF	TGTGCCAGCAGGATCCTAGCGGGCCGTGGGGAGACCCAGTACTTC
-	few	TRBV24-1	TRBJ2-2	CATSLEPDTGELFF	TGTGCCACCAGTCTCGAGCCCGACACCGGGGAGCTGTTTTTT
-	many	TRBV5-1	TRBJ1-1	CASSPQATNTEAFF	TGCGCCAGCAGCCCCCAGGCGACCAACACTGAAGCTTTCTTT
-	few	TRBV2	TRBJ2-2	CASSEGRNTGELFF	TGTGCCAGCAGTGAAGGTCGGAACACCGGGGAGCTGTTTTTT
TRBD1	few	TRBV20-1	TRBJ2-5	CSASTGGETQYF	TGCAGTGCTAGCACAGGGGGCGAGACCCAGTACTTC
-	few	TRBV11-3	TRBJ2-3	CASSLEGQRRDTQYF	TGTGCCAGCAGCTTAGAGGGCCAGCGGCGAGATACGCAGTATTTT
TRBD2	-	TRBV10-3	TRBJ2-1	CAISEELAEGDFYNEQFF	TGTGCCATCAGTGAGGAACTAGCGGAGGGGGATTTCTACAATGAGCAGTTCTTC
-	few	TRBV6-2/TRBV6-3	TRBJ2-2	CASSYPVSWQTINTGELFF	TGTGCCAGCAGTTACCCTGTGTCTTGGCAGACTATTAACACCGGGGAGCTGTTTTTT
TRBD1	few	TRBV6-2/TRBV6-3	TRBJ2-1	CASSSYRGRNEQFF	TGTGCCAGCAGTTCCTACAGGGGGCGTAATGAGCAGTTCTTC
TRBD2	-	TRBV6-1	TRBJ2-2	CASLNPGLGSTGELFF	TGTGCCAGCCTTAACCCGGGACTAGGTTCCACCGGGGAGCTGTTTTTT
-	few	TRBV6-5	TRBJ2-2	CASSYRPPPGELFF	TGTGCCAGCAGTTACAGGCCTCCCCCCGGGGAGCTGTTTTTT
TRBD1	-	TRBV7-2	TRBJ2-1	CASSLPGQGHNEQFF	TGTGCCAGCAGCTTGCCGGGACAGGGGCACAATGAGCAGTTCTTC
-	-	TRBV5-1	TRBJ2-5	CASSPGSREEETQYF	TGCGCCAGCAGCCCTGGGTCCAGGGAGGAAGAGACCCAGTACTTC
-	few	TRBV12-3/TRBV12-4	TRBJ2-7	CASSPLTAAYEQYF	TGTGCCAGCAGTCCCCTGACCGCCGCCTACGAGCAGTACTTC
-	-	TRBV5-1	TRBJ2-4	CASSLDPRTDKNIQYF	TGCGCCAGCAGCTTGGACCCCCGGACTGATAAAAACATTCAGTACTTC
TRBD2	few	TRBV4-3	TRBJ2-5	CASSPRTSGSLQETQYF	TGCGCCAGCAGCCCCAGGACTAGCGGGAGTCTCCAAGAGACCCAGTACTTC
TRBD1	few	TRBV3-1	TRBJ1-3	CASSPRGTVGNTIYF	TGTGCCAGCAGCCCCCGCGGGACAGTTGGAAACACCATATATTTT
-	-	TRBV11-2	TRBJ2-7	CASSRGLKGPYEQYF	TGTGCCAGCAGCCGGGGACTCAAGGGGCCCTACGAGCAGTACTTC